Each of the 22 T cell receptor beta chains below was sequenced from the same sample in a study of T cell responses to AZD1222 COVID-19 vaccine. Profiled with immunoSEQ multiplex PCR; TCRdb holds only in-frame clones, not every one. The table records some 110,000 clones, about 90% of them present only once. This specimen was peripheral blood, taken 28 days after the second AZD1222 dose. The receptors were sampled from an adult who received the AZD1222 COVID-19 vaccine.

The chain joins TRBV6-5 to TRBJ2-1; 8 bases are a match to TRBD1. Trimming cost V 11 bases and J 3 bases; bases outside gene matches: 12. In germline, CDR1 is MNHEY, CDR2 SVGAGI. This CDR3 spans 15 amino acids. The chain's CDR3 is CAAQGAGMGYNEQFF. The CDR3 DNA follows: TGTGCCGCCCAGGGGGCAGGTATGGGCTACAATGAGCAGTTCTTC.

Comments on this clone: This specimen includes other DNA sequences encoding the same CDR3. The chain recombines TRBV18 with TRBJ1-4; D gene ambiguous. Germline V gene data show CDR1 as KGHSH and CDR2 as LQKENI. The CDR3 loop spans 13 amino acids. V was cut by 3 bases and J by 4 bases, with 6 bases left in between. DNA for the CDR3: TGTGCCAGCTCACCGGGCCTTAATGAAAAACTGTTTTTT. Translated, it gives CASSPGLNEKLFF.

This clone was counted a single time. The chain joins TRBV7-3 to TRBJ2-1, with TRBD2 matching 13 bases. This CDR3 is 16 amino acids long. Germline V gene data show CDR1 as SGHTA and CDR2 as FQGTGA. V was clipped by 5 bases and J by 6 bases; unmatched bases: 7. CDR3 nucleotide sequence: TGTGCCAGCAGCCCGGAACTAGCGGGGGGGCGCAATGAGCAGTTCTTC. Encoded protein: CASSPELAGGRNEQFF.

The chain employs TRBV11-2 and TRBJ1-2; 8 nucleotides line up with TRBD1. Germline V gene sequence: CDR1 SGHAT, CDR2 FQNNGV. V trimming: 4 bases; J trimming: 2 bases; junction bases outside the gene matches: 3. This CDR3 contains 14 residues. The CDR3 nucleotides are TGTGCCAGCAGCTCCCGGACAGGGAACTATGGCTACACCTTC. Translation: CASSSRTGNYGYTF.

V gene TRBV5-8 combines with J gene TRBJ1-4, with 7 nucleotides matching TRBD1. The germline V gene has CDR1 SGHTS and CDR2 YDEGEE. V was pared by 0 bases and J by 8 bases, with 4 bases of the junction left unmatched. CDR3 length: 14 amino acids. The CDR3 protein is CASSLDGQEEKLFF. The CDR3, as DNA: TGTGCCAGCAGCTTGGATGGACAGGAGGAAAAACTGTTTTTT.

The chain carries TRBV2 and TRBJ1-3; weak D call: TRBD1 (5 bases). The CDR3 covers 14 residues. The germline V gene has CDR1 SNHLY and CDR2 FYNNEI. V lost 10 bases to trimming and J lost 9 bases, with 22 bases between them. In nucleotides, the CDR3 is TGTGCCACCCTCCGGGACGGCAACTCAGGCACCATATATTTT. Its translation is CATLRDGNSGTIYF.

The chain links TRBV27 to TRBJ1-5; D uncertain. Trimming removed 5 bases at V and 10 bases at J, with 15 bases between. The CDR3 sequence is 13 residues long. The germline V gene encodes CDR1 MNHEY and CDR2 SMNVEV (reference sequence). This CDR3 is CASSPSPLLPQHF. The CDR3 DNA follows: TGTGCCAGCAGTCCCTCACCCCTACTTCCCCAGCATTTT.

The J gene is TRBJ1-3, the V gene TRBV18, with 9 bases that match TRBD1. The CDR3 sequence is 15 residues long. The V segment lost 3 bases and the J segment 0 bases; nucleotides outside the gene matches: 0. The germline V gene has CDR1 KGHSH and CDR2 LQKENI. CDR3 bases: TGTGCCAGCTCACCGGGACAGGGCTCTGGAAACACCATATATTTT. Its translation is CASSPGQGSGNTIYF. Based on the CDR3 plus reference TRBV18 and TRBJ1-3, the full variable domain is NAGVMQNPRHLVRRRGQEARLRCSPMKGHSHVYWYRQLPEEGLKFMVYLQKENIIDESGMPKERFSAEFPKEGPSILRIQQVVRGDSAAYFCASSPGQGSGNTIYFGEGSWLTVV.

CDR3 DNA sequence: TGTGCCAGCAGCTTGGACGAAAGAGATACGCAGTATTTT. This gives the protein CASSLDERDTQYF. The genes are TRBV5-4 and TRBJ2-3; D unclear. V shed 0 bases and J shed 5 bases, with 7 bases lying between them. Germline V CDR1 and CDR2: SGHNT, YYREEE (reference sequence). The CDR3 is 13 amino acids.

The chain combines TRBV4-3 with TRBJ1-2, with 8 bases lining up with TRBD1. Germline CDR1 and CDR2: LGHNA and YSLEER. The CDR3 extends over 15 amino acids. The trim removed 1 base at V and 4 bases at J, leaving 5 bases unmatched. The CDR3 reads CASSQATGQAYGYTF. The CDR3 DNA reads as TGCGCCAGCAGCCAAGCAACGGGACAGGCCTATGGCTACACCTTC.

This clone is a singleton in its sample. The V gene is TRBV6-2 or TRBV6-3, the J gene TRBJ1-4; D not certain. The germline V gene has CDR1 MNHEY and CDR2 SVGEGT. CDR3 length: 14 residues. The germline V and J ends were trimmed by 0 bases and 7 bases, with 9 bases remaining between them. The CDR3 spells CASSYSTWGEKLFF. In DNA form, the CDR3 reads TGTGCCAGCAGTTACTCGACTTGGGGTGAAAAACTGTTTTTT.

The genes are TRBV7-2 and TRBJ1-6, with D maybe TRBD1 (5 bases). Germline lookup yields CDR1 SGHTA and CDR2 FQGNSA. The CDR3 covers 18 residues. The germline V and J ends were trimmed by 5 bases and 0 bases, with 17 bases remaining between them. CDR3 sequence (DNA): TGTGCCAGCAGCGCCCCCGGGGGAGGGAGCTCCTATAATTCACCCCTCCACTTT. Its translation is CASSAPGGGSSYNSPLHF.

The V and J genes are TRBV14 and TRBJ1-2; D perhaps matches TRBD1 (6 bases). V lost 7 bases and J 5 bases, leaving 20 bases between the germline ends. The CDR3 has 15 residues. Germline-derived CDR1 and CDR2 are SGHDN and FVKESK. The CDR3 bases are TGTGCCAGCAAAGCCGGCGGGGGCCTACCATATGGCTACACCTTC. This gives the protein CASKAGGGLPYGYTF.

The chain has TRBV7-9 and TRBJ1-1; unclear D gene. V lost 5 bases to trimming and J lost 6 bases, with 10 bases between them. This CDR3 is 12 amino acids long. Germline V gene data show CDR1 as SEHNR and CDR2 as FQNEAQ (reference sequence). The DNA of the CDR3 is TGTGCCAGCAGCCCCGATATAGCTGAAGCTTTCTTT. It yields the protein CASSPDIAEAFF.

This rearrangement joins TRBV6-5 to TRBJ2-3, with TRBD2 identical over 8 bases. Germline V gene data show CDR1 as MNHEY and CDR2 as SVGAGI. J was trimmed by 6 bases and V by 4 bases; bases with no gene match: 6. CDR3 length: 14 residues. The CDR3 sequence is CASSWRGVWDTQYF. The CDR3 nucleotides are TGTGCCAGCAGTTGGCGGGGGGTATGGGATACGCAGTATTTT.

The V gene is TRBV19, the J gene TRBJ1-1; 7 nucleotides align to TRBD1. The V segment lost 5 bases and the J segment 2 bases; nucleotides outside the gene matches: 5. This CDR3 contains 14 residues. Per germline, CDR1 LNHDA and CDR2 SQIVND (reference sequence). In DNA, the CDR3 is TGTGCCAGTAGTTGGGGACAGATAAACACTGAAGCTTTCTTT. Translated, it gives CASSWGQINTEAFF. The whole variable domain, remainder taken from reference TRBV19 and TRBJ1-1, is DGGITQSPKYLFRKEGQNVTLSCEQNLNHDAMYWYRQDPGQGLRLIYYSQIVNDFQKGDIAEGYSVSREKKESFPLTVTSAQKNPTAFYLCASSWGQINTEAFFGQGTRLTVV.

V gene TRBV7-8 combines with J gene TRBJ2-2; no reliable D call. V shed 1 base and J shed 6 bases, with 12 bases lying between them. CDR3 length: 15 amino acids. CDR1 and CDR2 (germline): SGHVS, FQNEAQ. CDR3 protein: CASSLESHRAGELFF. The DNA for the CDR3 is TGTGCCAGCAGCTTAGAATCCCACCGGGCCGGGGAGCTGTTTTTT.

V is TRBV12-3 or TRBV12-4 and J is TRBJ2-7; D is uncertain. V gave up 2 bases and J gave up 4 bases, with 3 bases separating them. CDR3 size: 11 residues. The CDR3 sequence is CASSLQYEQYF. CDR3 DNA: TGTGCCAGCAGTTTACAATACGAGCAGTACTTC.

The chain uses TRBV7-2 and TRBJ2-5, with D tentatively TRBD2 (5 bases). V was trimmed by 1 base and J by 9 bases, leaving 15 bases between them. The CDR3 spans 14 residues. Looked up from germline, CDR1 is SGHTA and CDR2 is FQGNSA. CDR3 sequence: CASSLEHTSGPQYF. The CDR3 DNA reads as TGTGCCAGCAGCTTAGAGCATACTAGTGGGCCCCAGTACTTC.

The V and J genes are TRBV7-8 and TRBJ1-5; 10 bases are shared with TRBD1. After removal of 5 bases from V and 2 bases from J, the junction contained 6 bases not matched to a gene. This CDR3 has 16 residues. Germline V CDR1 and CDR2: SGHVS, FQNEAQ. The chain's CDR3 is CASSRGTGEGNQPQHF. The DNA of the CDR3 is TGTGCCAGCAGCCGAGGGACAGGGGAGGGCAATCAGCCCCAGCATTTT.

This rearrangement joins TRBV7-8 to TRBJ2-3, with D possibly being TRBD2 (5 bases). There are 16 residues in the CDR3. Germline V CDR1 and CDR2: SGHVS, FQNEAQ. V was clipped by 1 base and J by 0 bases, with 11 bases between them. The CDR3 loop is CASSLGSSLSTDTQYF. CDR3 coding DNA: TGTGCCAGCAGCTTAGGGTCTAGCCTGAGCACAGATACGCAGTATTTT. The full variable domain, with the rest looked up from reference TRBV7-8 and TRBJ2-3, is GAGVSQSPRYKVAKRGQDVALRCDPISGHVSLFWYQQALGQGPEFLTYFQNEAQLDKSGLPSDRFFAERPEGSVSTLKIQRTQQEDSAVYLCASSLGSSLSTDTQYFGPGTRLTVL.

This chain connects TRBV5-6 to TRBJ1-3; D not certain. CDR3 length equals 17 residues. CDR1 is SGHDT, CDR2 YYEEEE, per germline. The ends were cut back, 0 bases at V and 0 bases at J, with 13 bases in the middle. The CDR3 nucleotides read TGTGCCAGCAGCTTGGAAAGCGGGATTTTCTCTGGAAACACCATATATTTT. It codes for CASSLESGIFSGNTIYF.